This record concerns one T cell receptor beta chain sequence. At least ten counts were recorded for this clonotype. The antigen it recognizes is unknown. No quality values exist for individual bases; no much larger clone is one base distant. Trimming removed 6 bases from V and 7 bases from J; the gene matches leave 11 bases unexplained. The CDR3 contains 14 residues, cysteine and phenylalanine counted. CDR3 DNA only is kept here, 42 bases in frame from base 1. The sample is drawn from a study of identical twins (dated by TCRdb to the mid-2010s). Regarding the complete study: To test whether fetal clonotypes persist, the study used deep sequencing on TCR alpha and beta repertoires from monozygotic twins, unrelated adults of various ages, and cord blood. Replicate twin experiments were performed at different times using different library preparation protocols to rule out contamination.

Libraries were prepared through 5' RACE. These reads were obtained on an Illumina HiSeq 2000. Template switching introduced a universal primer binding site; the final cDNA contained a unique molecular identifier, enabling accurate counting of TCR cDNA molecules. First-strand cDNA for TCR alpha and beta chains was synthesized from specific primers in the conserved constant-segment region. To control for contamination, every cDNA library carried two barcodes: a SMART-Mk sample barcode plus Illumina barcodes. TruSeq adapter sequences along with Illumina sample barcodes were introduced in two successive PCR steps. The TCR alpha and beta cDNA libraries were sequenced on the Illumina HiSeq platform using custom primers. On the study's bioinformatics: Unique molecular identifiers were extracted from raw reads with MiGEC, and CDR3 positions were determined with MiXCR. For each individual, recombination models were inferred using an EM algorithm with the repgenHMM and IGoR tools. The tcR package in R was used for shared clonotype analysis, with sharing normalized by the product of cloneset sizes. To study raw recombination free of thymic and clonal selection effects, out-of-frame nonproductive sequences were analyzed. The public reads were run again by TCRdb, first through fastp at Q25 and then through MiXCR, and only productive beta chains were kept. A single entry per CDR3 protein holds the most common genes and DNA from its merged rows. The V and J calls shown here were made by TCRdb, not taken from the authors' results. The sample profile shows 200,000 to 250,000 distinct CDR3 sequences; roughly 7% of them were found once. The top ten clones comprise roughly 3.9% of the sample.

All donors were healthy Caucasians. The twin cohort comprised three pairs of female monozygotic twins, all aged roughly 18 to 30 years. Miltenyi CD45RO+ enrichment and human naive T-cell isolation kits were used to isolate memory (CD45RO+) and naive T cells from PBMC. The full study reports these points: Fewer insertions were carried by abundant cord blood beta clonotypes, a similar but weaker trend appeared in young adult naive repertoires, and no such trend appeared in memory repertoires. In beta out-of-frame sequences, excess twin sharing was weaker, because having fewer shared sequences lowered the signal-to-noise ratio. Out-of-frame TCR alpha sequences shared between twins showed an excess of low generation-probability sequences compared with coincidental sharing between unrelated individuals. Because the same donors could not be followed over many years, the conclusions relied on cross-sectional statistical analysis. Invariant T cells such as MAIT and iNKT could partly confound zero-insertion analyses, although diverse VJ usage argued against such confounding for most clonotypes. In monozygotic twins, out-of-frame TCR alpha sharing was systematically underestimated by recombination models, although the models agreed with sharing between unrelated individuals.

Separately, the same data were catalogued under a study of yellow fever vaccine responses in identical twins. The second study reports: The T cell response to vaccination in identical twins was reported by the authors to appear partly convergent and partly personalized. Focusing on identical twins, the study followed the T cell clones that responded to the vaccine, and did so with precision.

The chain couples TRBV12-3 or TRBV12-4 to TRBJ2-7; 8 of the junction bases match TRBD2. The sample consisted of memory (CD45RO+) T cells sorted from blood. The cell subset or site label, read with the paper, signifies: CD45RO+ enriched T cells. The sequence came from a woman between 18 and 30 years old in good health. At the DNA level, the sequence is TGTGCCAGCAGCCTGGGGACGGGAGGGGATGAGCAGTACTTC. This sequence encodes CASSLGTGGDEQYF.